The 31 T cell receptor beta chains presented below share a single source sample, sequenced in a study of identical twins. Each CDR3 protein gets one entry after TCRdb re-called the 5' RACE reads with MiXCR. This table has some 600,000 distinct CDR3 sequences, just over 7% appearing once. The same sample was also used in a study of yellow fever vaccine responses in identical twins.

Sample: PBMCs. All receptors derive from a woman under 30 in good health.

This clonotype was found a few times. The chain couples TRBV12-3 or TRBV12-4 to TRBJ2-6; D is unresolved. V lost 3 bases and J lost 0, with 6 bases in between. This CDR3 region has 15 residues. DNA of the CDR3: TGTGCCAGCAGTTTTATAATCTCTGGGGCCAACGTCCTGACTTTC. It yields the protein CASSFIISGANVLTF.

This clonotype was found many times. The rearrangement joins TRBV2 to TRBJ2-7; TRBD1 agrees at 9 bases. Unmatched junction bases numbered 6, after V lost 1 base and J lost 5 bases. The germline V gene encodes CDR1 SNHLY and CDR2 FYNNEI. The CDR3 length is 15 residues. CDR3 nucleotide sequence: TGTGCCAGCAGTGAAGTATGGGACAGGGAGGACGAGCAGTACTTC. Protein product: CASSEVWDREDEQYF.

This clonotype showed up just a few times. This sequence joins TRBV4-1 and TRBJ2-4; D remains ambiguous. Germline-derived CDR1 and CDR2 are MGHRA and YSYEKL. The V and J ends lost 4 bases and 5 bases respectively, with 15 bases between them. The CDR3 consists of 15 residues. CDR3 sequence: CASSPLTPKENIQYF. The CDR3 nucleotides read TGCGCCAGCAGCCCATTAACTCCTAAGGAAAACATTCAGTACTTC.

This chain uses TRBV3-1 with TRBJ2-3; D might be TRBD1 (7 bases). Germline assignment: CDR1 LGHDT and CDR2 YNNKEL (reference sequence). V shed 0 bases and J shed 2 bases, with 18 bases lying between them. The CDR3 runs 18 residues. This CDR3 is CASSQDRSGGIVTDTQYF. For the CDR3, the DNA is TGTGCCAGCAGCCAAGATAGATCAGGGGGGATTGTCACAGATACGCAGTATTTT.

This clonotype was counted only a few times. V usage is TRBV19 and J usage is TRBJ2-2; maybe TRBD1 (6 bases). The V end was cut by 6 bases, the J end by 2 bases, with 10 bases between. The CDR3 is 14 amino acids. The germline gives CDR1 LNHDA, CDR2 SQIVND (reference sequence). The CDR3 DNA reads as TGTGCCAGTAGAGGGACATCTAACACCGGGGAGCTGTTTTTT. This encodes CASRGTSNTGELFF.

This sequence joins TRBV6-5 and TRBJ1-2, with 10 bases identical to TRBD1. J lost 2 bases, V lost 0 bases, and 0 bases had no gene match. The germline V gene encodes CDR1 MNHEY and CDR2 SVGAGI. CDR3 length equals 15 residues. CDR3 region: CASSYSDRGNYGYTF. CDR3 nucleotides: TGTGCCAGCAGTTACTCGGACAGGGGGAACTATGGCTACACCTTC.

The genes are TRBV25-1 and TRBJ2-3; tentatively, D is TRBD2 (5 bases). Germline V gene data show CDR1 as MGHDK and CDR2 as SYGVNS. Trimming cost V 1 base and J 2 bases, with 10 bases left between them. The CDR3 sequence is 15 residues long. The CDR3 loop reads CASSEFTGITDTQYF. DNA of the CDR3: TGTGCCAGCAGTGAATTCACGGGAATCACAGATACGCAGTATTTT.

Many counts were recorded for this clonotype. The V and J genes are TRBV6-5 and TRBJ2-2; D unclear. This CDR3 spans 13 amino acids. Trimming stripped 2 bases from V and 4 bases from J, with 5 bases between. Germline-derived CDR1 and CDR2 are MNHEY and SVGAGI. CDR3 in DNA: TGTGCCAGCAGTTACGGCGGCACCGGGGAGCTGTTTTTT. Amino acid sequence: CASSYGGTGELFF.

With respect to this clonotype: This sequence may be a read error, since a much larger clone differs from it by one base. The rearrangement links TRBV5-1 to TRBJ2-2, with a tentative D call TRBD2 (5 bases). The V gene's germline CDR1 is SGHRS and CDR2 YFSETQ. The CDR3 covers 13 residues. CDR3 loop: CAGSLYPGNELFF. The CDR3 DNA reads as TGCGCCGGCAGCTTGTACCCGGGGAACGAGCTGTTTTTT. The whole variable domain, remainder taken from reference TRBV5-1 and TRBJ2-2, is KAGVTQTPRYLIKTRGQQVTLSCSPISGHRSVSWYQQTPGQGLQFLFEYFSETQRNKGNFPGRFSGRQFSNSRSEMNVSTLELGDSALYLCAGSLYPGNELFFGEGSRLTVL.

This clonotype was counted many times. The chain links TRBV11-2 to TRBJ2-1; perhaps TRBD2 as D (5 bases). CDR1 and CDR2 from the germline V gene are SGHAT and FQNNGV. The ends were cut back, 5 bases at V and 0 bases at J, with 26 bases in the middle. CDR3 length: 20 residues. This CDR3 reads CASSRKTITAVVSSYNEQFF. The DNA of the CDR3 is TGTGCCAGCAGCCGAAAAACCATTACAGCGGTCGTAAGCTCCTACAATGAGCAGTTCTTC. Complete variable domain (other parts from reference TRBV11-2 and TRBJ2-1): EAGVAQSPRYKIIEKRQSVAFWCNPISGHATLYWYQQILGQGPKLLIQFQNNGVVDDSQLPKDRFSAERLKGVDSTLKIQPAKLEDSAVYLCASSRKTITAVVSSYNEQFFGPGTRLTVL.

This clonotype occurred a few times. The chain employs TRBV6-1 and TRBJ1-2; the D gene is possibly TRBD1 (5 bases). Germline V gene sequence: CDR1 MNHNS, CDR2 SASEGT. V was trimmed by 6 bases and J by 4 bases, leaving 15 bases between them. This CDR3 contains 14 residues. CDR3: CASSHNSGGYGYTF. The CDR3 DNA reads TGTGCCAGCAGCCACAATTCCGGGGGCTATGGCTACACCTTC.

The gene calls are TRBV10-3 and TRBJ2-3; unclear D gene. This CDR3 contains 14 residues. Trimming removed 0 bases from V and 7 bases from J, with 11 bases in between. Germline CDR1 is ENHRY and CDR2 is SYGVKD. CDR3 bases: TGTGCCATCAGTGAGTCCCGGGTTATTTATACGCAGTATTTT. The encoded protein is CAISESRVIYTQYF.

This clonotype came up a few times. The rearrangement links TRBV5-6 to TRBJ2-7, with 13 bases aligning to TRBD2. The CDR3 covers 16 residues. Germline-derived CDR1 and CDR2 are SGHDT and YYEEEE. V lost 1 base, J lost 2 bases, and 3 bases stayed unmatched. For the CDR3, the DNA is TGTGCCAGCAGCTTGCGGGGACTAGCGGGACCCTACGAGCAGTACGTC. Its translation: CASSLRGLAGPYEQYV.

This clonotype was seen a few times. The chain uses TRBV29-1 and TRBJ2-1; 7 positions match TRBD2. The CDR3 has 16 amino acids. Germline lookup yields CDR1 SQVTM and CDR2 ANQGSEA. V lost 1 base and J lost 2; bases outside the gene matches: 8. The DNA of the CDR3 is TGCAGCGTTGAAGGAGTCGGGGGAGGGACCTACAATGAGCAGTTCTTC. This gives the protein CSVEGVGGGTYNEQFF.

This chain connects TRBV20-1 to TRBJ2-1; 8 nucleotides line up with TRBD2. V trimming: 2 bases; J trimming: 3 bases; junction bases outside the gene matches: 6. The germline V gene encodes CDR1 DFQATT and CDR2 SNEGSKA (reference sequence). The CDR3 is 15 amino acids. This CDR3 is CSARRTSSLYNEQFF. For the CDR3, the DNA is TGCAGTGCTAGAAGGACTAGCTCCCTCTACAATGAGCAGTTCTTC.

The CDR3 here is CASSLRSGGRNTIYF. Written as DNA, the CDR3 is TGTGCCAGCAGCCTTCGTTCAGGGGGCCGAAACACCATATATTTT. The V call is TRBV3-1, the J call TRBJ1-3; the match to TRBD1 covers 8 bases. This CDR3 is built from 15 residues. The V gene end was trimmed by 4 bases and the J gene end by 5 bases; junction bases not matched to a gene: 7. Germline CDR1 LGHDT, CDR2 YNNKEL (reference sequence).

The V gene is TRBV2, the J gene TRBJ2-5, with 7 bases aligning to TRBD1. V gave up 3 bases and J gave up 2 bases; unmatched junction bases: 6. The CDR3 length is 15 residues. In germline, CDR1 is SNHLY, CDR2 FYNNEI. In nucleotides, the CDR3 is TGTGCCAGCAGTGATACAGGGGAGCGACAAGAGACCCAGTACTTC. Protein sequence: CASSDTGERQETQYF.

This clonotype was seen repeatedly, ten times or more. CDR3 in amino acids: CASSGLLFLASEQYF. CDR3 in DNA: TGTGCCAGCAGCGGACTCCTGTTTCTAGCCTCCGAGCAGTACTTC. The genes are TRBV9 and TRBJ2-7; D might be TRBD2 (5 bases). V lost 3 bases to trimming and J lost 6 bases, with 19 bases between them. Germline CDR1 SGDLS, CDR2 YYNGEE. The CDR3 length is 15 residues.

The chain is built from TRBV28 and TRBJ2-2; TRBD2 matches 9 bases. V shed 10 bases, J shed 7 bases, and the junction held 10 bases outside the gene matches. Germline V CDR1 and CDR2: MDHEN, SYDVKM. This CDR3 is built from 14 residues. In nucleotides, the CDR3 is TGTGCCACCCGACTAGCGGCAATTAGCGGGGAGCTGTTTTTT. Translation: CATRLAAISGELFF.

Ten or more counts support this clonotype. This rearrangement joins TRBV5-1 to TRBJ2-5, with D tentatively TRBD1 (6 bases). Per germline, CDR1 SGHRS and CDR2 YFSETQ. There are 13 residues in the CDR3. V lost 4 bases, J lost 3 bases, and 10 bases lay in between. This chain's CDR3 is CASSPGTKETQYF. For the CDR3, the DNA is TGCGCCAGCAGCCCCGGGACAAAAGAGACCCAGTACTTC.

In its sample, this clonotype was seen many times. This chain uses TRBV10-3 with TRBJ2-5; D possibly corresponds to TRBD2 (6 bases). The CDR3 is 13 residues long. Looked up from germline, CDR1 is ENHRY and CDR2 is SYGVKD. V dropped 6 bases and J dropped 4 bases, with 12 bases sitting between them. CDR3 coding DNA: TGTGCCATCAGCCCCGGCGGGGTAGAGACCCAGTACTTC. This gives the protein CAISPGGVETQYF.

In its sample, this clonotype was seen many times. The J gene is TRBJ2-2, the V gene TRBV24-1, with unresolved D. V was shortened by 9 bases and J by 4 bases, with 14 bases between the two germline ends. The CDR3 is 14 amino acids. Germline V CDR1 and CDR2: KGHDR, SFDVKD. In nucleotides, the CDR3 is TGTGCCACCTCCACGGAGCGCGGCACCGGGGAGCTGTTTTTT. It encodes CATSTERGTGELFF.

This clonotype was picked up many times. CDR3 residues: CSVESRHLSGANVLTF. The CDR3 coding sequence is TGCAGCGTTGAGTCCCGACACCTCTCTGGGGCCAACGTCCTGACTTTC. The genes are TRBV29-1 and TRBJ2-6; D unresolved. CDR1 and CDR2 (germline): SQVTM, ANQGSEA. CDR3 size: 16 residues. Deletions cut 3 bases from V and 0 bases from J, with 12 bases between.

The sample holds many counts of this clonotype. This chain connects TRBV6-1 to TRBJ1-4, with D possibly matching TRBD1 (6 bases). The CDR3 runs 15 residues. The germline V gene encodes CDR1 MNHNS and CDR2 SASEGT. Between the trimmed V and J ends, which lost 8 bases and 5 bases, there was a span of 18 bases. CDR3 DNA: TGTGCCAGCCGGGACCCGGGACAAGGGAATGAAAAACTGTTTTTT. This sequence encodes CASRDPGQGNEKLFF.

The chain uses TRBV10-3 and TRBJ1-1; D call uncertain. The germline gives CDR1 ENHRY, CDR2 SYGVKD. The CDR3 extends over 11 amino acids. V lost 7 bases and J 12 bases, leaving 15 bases between the germline ends. The CDR3: CAIKRVPRTFF. CDR3 nucleotides: TGTGCCATCAAGAGGGTCCCGCGAACTTTCTTT.

This clonotype was picked up many times. V usage is TRBV6-5 and J usage is TRBJ2-5, with a weak D call TRBD1 (6 bases). The CDR3 extends over 15 amino acids. Per the germline V gene, CDR1 is MNHEY and CDR2 is SVGAGI. V lost 4 bases and J lost 2, with 14 bases in between. The CDR3 nucleotides are TGTGCCAGCAGTTCCGAACAGGGAGAACAAGAGACCCAGTACTTC. It yields the protein CASSSEQGEQETQYF.

This clonotype appeared many times. Germline is not matched at one junction end, which may reflect a read error. The chain links TRBV3-1 to TRBJ2-2, with D possibly being TRBD1 or TRBD2 (5 bases each). In germline, CDR1 is LGHDT, CDR2 YNNKEL (reference sequence). The CDR3 has 12 residues. CDR3 DNA sequence: TGTGCCAGCAGCCAAGGACAGACGGAGGTGTTTTTT. It is translated as CASSQGQTEVFF.

A few counts support this clonotype. The rearrangement uses TRBV19 and TRBJ2-3, with 9 bases aligning to TRBD2. Germline-derived CDR1 and CDR2 are LNHDA and SQIVND (reference sequence). This CDR3 is 15 amino acids long. J was trimmed by 0 bases and V by 5 bases; bases with no gene match: 3. The CDR3 is CASSALAGSTDTQYF. CDR3 nucleotides: TGTGCCAGTAGTGCGCTAGCGGGGAGCACAGATACGCAGTATTTT.

This clonotype was counted a few times. The chain carries TRBV12-3 or TRBV12-4 and TRBJ2-7; D perhaps matches TRBD2 (5 bases). The CDR3 extends over 13 amino acids. The V end lost 6 bases, the J end lost 2 bases, and 11 bases lay between the germline ends. In DNA form, the CDR3 reads TGTGCCAGCAGCCCCGGGGAAGCCTACGAGCAGTACTTC. It encodes CASSPGEAYEQYF.

At least ten counts were recorded for this clonotype. This chain joins TRBV7-9 and TRBJ1-6; tentative D call: TRBD1 (6 bases). The CDR3 is 16 amino acids. The germline CDR1 and CDR2 sequences are SEHNR and FQNEAQ (reference sequence). V was pared by 5 bases and J by 6 bases, with 17 bases between. CDR3 coding DNA: TGTGCCAGCAGCAATTCGGGGGGCCCCTCTAATTCACCCCTCCACTTT. It specifies CASSNSGGPSNSPLHF.

This clonotype was found a few times. The chain carries TRBV15 and TRBJ2-5, with 8 bases that match TRBD2. CDR3 length: 17 residues. Germline CDR1 reads LNHNV; CDR2 reads YYDKDF (reference sequence). Germline trimming cut 5 bases from V and 1 base from J; bases unmatched to any gene: 12. The chain's CDR3 is CATSSGLSGILQETQYF. CDR3 DNA sequence: TGTGCCACCAGCTCCGGCCTTAGCGGGATCCTCCAAGAGACCCAGTACTTC.